A selection of T cell receptor beta chains follows, all from one sample in a study of T cell changes during pregnancy in multiple sclerosis. Here immunoSEQ multiplex PCR was the method, and the copy in TCRdb shows in-frame clones only, minus some. The sample lists roughly 61,000 clones, just under 90% occurring once. The starting material was peripheral blood, obtained in the first trimester of pregnancy. The source of these receptors is a female donor in good health, enrolled as a control in a pregnancy study. Each CDR3 is given with its conserved first and last residue. Each record gives: J gene, clone size, D gene, V gene, CDR3 protein, CDR3 DNA. A D gene is named only where the DNA matches it firmly. The size of a clone is reported for some rows only, either as once, few or many, or as a class for expanded clones.

TRBJ2-1 | NA | TRBD1 | TRBV27 | CASSFGQGIRNEQFF | TGTGCCAGCAGTTTCGGACAGGGAATACGCAATGAGCAGTTCTTC
TRBJ2-3 | NA | TRBD2 | TRBV7-9 | CASSPSGGGDTQYF | TGTGCCAGCAGCCCGTCGGGGGGGGGAGATACGCAGTATTTT
TRBJ1-6 | once | NA | TRBV28 | CASSPGGASYNSPLHF | TGTGCCAGCAGTCCCGGGGGGGCCTCCTATAATTCACCCCTCCACTTT
TRBJ2-7 | NA | NA | TRBV7-9 | CASSSFADKQRKDEQYF | TGTGCCAGCAGCTCCTTCGCGGACAAACAACGGAAGGACGAGCAGTACTTC
TRBJ1-1 | NA | NA | TRBV30 | CAWSITPVNTEAFF | TGTGCCTGGAGCATAACCCCAGTTAACACTGAAGCTTTCTTT
TRBJ2-2 | NA | NA | TRBV5-1 | CASSFLTDTGELFF | TGCGCCAGCAGCTTCCTGACAGATACCGGGGAGCTGTTTTTT
TRBJ2-5 | NA | NA | TRBV7-3 | CASSLGVQETQYF | TGTGCCAGCAGCCTCGGGGTCCAAGAGACCCAGTACTTC
TRBJ2-7 | NA | NA | TRBV19 | CASRSAYEQYF | TGTGCCAGTAGATCGGCCTACGAGCAGTACTTC
TRBJ2-7 | NA | NA | TRBV6-6 | CATASASYEQYF | TGTGCCACCGCTAGCGCCTCCTACGAGCAGTACTTC
TRBJ1-1 | NA | TRBD1 | TRBV27 | CASRVTGSARAFF | TGTGCCAGCAGGGTGACAGGGAGCGCACGGGCTTTCTTT